This T cell receptor (beta chain) is from a study of regulatory T cells in long-lasting Graves disease. This clonotype was counted many times. Specified time point: newly diagnosed GD, antithyroid drugs for less than 3 months. Following extraction of RNA from PBMCs, that RNA was used to make the TCR library. HTBI primers from iRepertoire and Arm-PCR of CDR3 regions yielded the TCR beta libraries. Using its own MiXCR run on the multiplex PCR reads, TCRdb lists one record per CDR3 protein. The sample shows hundreds of thousands of distinct CDR3 sequences, roughly 12% of them seen only once. This sample was shared with a second study, whose subject was T cells in Graves' hyperthyroidism and ophthalmopathy. That investigation notes: Most clonotypes expanded in the thyroid (above 0.001) were also present in blood.

The sample in question was peripheral blood mononuclear cells (PBMCs), obtained at new diagnosis, from a patient treated with antithyroid drugs. This clonotype was sampled from a man aged 25-40 years with Graves disease.

The CDR3 spells CASRSGPSGSTDTQYF. DNA of the CDR3: TGTGCCAGCAGAAGTGGGCCTAGCGGATCCACAGATACGCAGTATTTT. The chain joins TRBV6-2 or TRBV6-3 to TRBJ2-3; 7 bases match TRBD2. Germline V gene lookup returns CDR1 MNHEY and CDR2 SVGEGT. With V trimmed by 6 bases and J by 2 bases, 11 bases remained unmatched. The CDR3 is made up of 16 amino acids.